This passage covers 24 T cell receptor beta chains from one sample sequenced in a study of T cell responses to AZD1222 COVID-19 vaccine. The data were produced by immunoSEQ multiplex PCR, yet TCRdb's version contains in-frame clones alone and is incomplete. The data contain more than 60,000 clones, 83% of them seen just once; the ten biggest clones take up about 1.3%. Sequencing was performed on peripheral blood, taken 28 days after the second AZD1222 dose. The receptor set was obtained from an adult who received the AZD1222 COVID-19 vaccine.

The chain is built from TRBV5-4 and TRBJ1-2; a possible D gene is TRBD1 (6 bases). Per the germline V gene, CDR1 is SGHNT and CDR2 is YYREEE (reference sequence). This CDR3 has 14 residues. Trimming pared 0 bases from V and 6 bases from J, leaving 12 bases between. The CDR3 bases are TGTGCCAGCAGCTTGGACAGGGCCCTTCATGGCTACACCTTC. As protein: CASSLDRALHGYTF.

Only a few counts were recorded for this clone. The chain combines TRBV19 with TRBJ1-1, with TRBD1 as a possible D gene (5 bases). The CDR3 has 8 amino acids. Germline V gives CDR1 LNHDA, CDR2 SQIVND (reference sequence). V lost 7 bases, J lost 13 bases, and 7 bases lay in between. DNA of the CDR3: TGTGCCAGTACCGGGGGTTTCTTT. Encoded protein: CASTGGFF.

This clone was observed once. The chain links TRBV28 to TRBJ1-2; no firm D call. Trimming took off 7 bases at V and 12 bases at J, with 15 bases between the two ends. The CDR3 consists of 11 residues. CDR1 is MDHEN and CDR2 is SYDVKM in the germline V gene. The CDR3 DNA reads TGTGCCAGCACCGTCGGTGGCGAGCACACCTTC. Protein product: CASTVGGEHTF.

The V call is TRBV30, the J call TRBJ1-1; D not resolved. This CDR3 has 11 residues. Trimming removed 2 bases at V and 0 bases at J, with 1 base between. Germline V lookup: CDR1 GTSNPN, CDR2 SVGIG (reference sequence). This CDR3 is CAWSMNTEAFF. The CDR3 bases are TGTGCCTGGAGTATGAACACTGAAGCTTTCTTT. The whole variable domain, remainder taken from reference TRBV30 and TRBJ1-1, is SQTIHQWPATLVQPVGSPLSLECTVEGTSNPNLYWYRQAAGRGLQLLFYSVGIGQISSEVPQNLSASRPQDRQFILSSKKLLLSDSGFYLCAWSMNTEAFFGQGTRLTVV.

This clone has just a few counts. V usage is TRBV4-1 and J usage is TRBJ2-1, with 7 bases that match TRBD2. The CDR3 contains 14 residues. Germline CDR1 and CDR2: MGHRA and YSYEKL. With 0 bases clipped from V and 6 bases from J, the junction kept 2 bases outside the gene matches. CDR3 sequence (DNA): TGCGCCAGCAGCCAAGATCGGGGGGTCAATGAGCAGTTCTTC. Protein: CASSQDRGVNEQFF.

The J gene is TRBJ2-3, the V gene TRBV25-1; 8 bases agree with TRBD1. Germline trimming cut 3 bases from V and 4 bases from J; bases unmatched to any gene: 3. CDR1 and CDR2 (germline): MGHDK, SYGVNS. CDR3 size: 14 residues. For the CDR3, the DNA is TGTGCCAGCAGTGATTCGACAGGGGCAGATACGCAGTATTTT. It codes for CASSDSTGADTQYF. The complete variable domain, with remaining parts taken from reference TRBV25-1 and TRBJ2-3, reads EADIYQTPRYLVIGTGKKITLECSQTMGHDKMYWYQQDPGMELHLIHYSYGVNSTEKGDLSSESTVSRIRTEHFPLTLESARPSHTSQYLCASSDSTGADTQYFGPGTRLTVL.

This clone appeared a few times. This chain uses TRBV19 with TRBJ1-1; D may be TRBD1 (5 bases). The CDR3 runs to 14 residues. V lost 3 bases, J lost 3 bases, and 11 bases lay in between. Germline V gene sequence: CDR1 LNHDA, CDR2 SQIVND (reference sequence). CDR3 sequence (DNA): TGTGCCAGTAGTATGCGGGGCCGGGACACTGAAGCTTTCTTT. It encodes CASSMRGRDTEAFF.

This chain's CDR3 is CASSPRLAPSSYNEQFF. In nucleotides, the CDR3 is TGTGCCAGCAGTCCCCGCCTAGCGCCTAGCTCCTACAATGAGCAGTTCTTC. The chain combines TRBV27 with TRBJ2-1; perhaps TRBD2 as D (6 bases). Germline CDR1 is MNHEY and CDR2 is SMNVEV (reference sequence). The CDR3 is 17 amino acids. Trimming left V 5 bases short and J 0 bases short, with 17 bases between.

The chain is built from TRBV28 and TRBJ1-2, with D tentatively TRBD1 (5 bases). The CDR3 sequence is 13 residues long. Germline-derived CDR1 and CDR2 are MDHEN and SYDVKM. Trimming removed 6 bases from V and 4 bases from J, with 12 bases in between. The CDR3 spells CASSQGKIYGYTF. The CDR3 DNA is TGTGCCAGCAGCCAGGGTAAAATCTATGGCTACACCTTC.

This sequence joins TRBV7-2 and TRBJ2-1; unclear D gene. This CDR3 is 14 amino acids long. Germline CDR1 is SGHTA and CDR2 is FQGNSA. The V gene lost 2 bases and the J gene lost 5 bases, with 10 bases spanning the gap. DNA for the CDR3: TGTGCCAGCAGCTTACCACCCACCAACAATGAGCAGTTCTTC. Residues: CASSLPPTNNEQFF.

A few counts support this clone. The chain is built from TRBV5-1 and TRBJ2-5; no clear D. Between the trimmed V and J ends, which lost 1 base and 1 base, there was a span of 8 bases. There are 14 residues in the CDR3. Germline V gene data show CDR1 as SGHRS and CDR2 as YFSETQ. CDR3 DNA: TGCGCCAGCAGCTTGATTTCCAGCCAAGAGACCCAGTACTTC. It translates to CASSLISSQETQYF.

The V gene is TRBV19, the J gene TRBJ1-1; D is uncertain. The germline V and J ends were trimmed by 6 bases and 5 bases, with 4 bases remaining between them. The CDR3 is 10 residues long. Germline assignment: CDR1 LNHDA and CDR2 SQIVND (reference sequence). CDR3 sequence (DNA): TGTGCCAGTAGCACAACTGAAGCTTTCTTT. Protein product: CASSTTEAFF.

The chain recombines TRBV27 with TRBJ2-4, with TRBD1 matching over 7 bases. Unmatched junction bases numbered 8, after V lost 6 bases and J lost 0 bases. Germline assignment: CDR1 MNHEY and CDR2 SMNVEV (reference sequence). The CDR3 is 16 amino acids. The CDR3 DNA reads TGTGCCAGCAGCCAAGGGACAGCACTAGCCAAAAACATTCAGTACTTC. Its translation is CASSQGTALAKNIQYF.

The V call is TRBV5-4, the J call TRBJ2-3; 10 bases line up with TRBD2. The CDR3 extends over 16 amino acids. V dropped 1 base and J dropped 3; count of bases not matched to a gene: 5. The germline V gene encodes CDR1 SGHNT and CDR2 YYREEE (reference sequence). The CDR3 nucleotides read TGTGCCAGCAGCTTGCGTAGCGGGAGGTTAACAGATACGCAGTATTTT. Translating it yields CASSLRSGRLTDTQYF.

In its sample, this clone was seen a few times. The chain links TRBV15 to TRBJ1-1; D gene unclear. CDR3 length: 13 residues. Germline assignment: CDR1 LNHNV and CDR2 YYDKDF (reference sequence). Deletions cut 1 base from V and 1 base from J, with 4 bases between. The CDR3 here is CATSRGSNTEAFF. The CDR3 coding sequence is TGTGCCACCAGCAGAGGGTCGAACACTGAAGCTTTCTTT. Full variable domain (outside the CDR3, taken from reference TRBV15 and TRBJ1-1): DAMVIQNPRYQVTQFGKPVTLSCSQTLNHNVMYWYQQKSSQAPKLLFHYYDKDFNNEADTPDNFQSRRPNTSFCFLDIRSPGLGDTAMYLCATSRGSNTEAFFGQGTRLTVV.

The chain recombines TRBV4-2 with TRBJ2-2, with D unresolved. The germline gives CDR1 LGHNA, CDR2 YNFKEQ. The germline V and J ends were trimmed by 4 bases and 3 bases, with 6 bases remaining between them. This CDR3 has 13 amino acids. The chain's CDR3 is CASSRRDTGELFF. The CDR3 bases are TGTGCCAGCAGCCGTAGAGACACCGGGGAGCTGTTTTTT.

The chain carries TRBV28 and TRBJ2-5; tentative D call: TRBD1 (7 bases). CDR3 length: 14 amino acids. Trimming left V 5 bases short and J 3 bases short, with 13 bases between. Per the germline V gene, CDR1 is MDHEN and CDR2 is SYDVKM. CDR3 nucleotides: TGTGCCAGCAGTGGCGGGACAGCTAAAGAGACCCAGTACTTC. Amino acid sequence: CASSGGTAKETQYF.

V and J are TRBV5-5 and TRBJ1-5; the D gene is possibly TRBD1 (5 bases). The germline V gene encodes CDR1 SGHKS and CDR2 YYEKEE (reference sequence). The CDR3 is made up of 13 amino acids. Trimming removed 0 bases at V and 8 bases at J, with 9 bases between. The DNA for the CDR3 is TGTGCCAGCAGCTTGGGGGACGGGGAGCCCCAGCATTTT. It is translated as CASSLGDGEPQHF.

The DNA of the CDR3 is TGTGCCAGCAGGCCGACAGGGTTTGGCAGGAACACTGAAGCTTTCTTT. Its translation: CASRPTGFGRNTEAFF. The chain combines TRBV13 with TRBJ1-1; TRBD1 matches at 7 bases. CDR3 size: 16 residues. The junction had 11 bases not matched to a gene; V was cut back by 6 bases and J by 1 base. Germline V gene data show CDR1 as PRHDT and CDR2 as FYEKMQ (reference sequence).

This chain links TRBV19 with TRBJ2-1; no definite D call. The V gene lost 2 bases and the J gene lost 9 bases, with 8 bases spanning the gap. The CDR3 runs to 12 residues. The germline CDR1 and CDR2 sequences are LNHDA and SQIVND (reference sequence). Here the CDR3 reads CASSIPATEQFF. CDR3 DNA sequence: TGTGCCAGTAGTATACCTGCCACTGAGCAGTTCTTC.

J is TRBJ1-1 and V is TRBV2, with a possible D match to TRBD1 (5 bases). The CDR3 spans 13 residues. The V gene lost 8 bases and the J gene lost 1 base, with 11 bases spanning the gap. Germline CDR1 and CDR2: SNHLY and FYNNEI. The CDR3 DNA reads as TGTGCCAGCGACATGGGGGAGAACACTGAAGCTTTCTTT. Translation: CASDMGENTEAFF.

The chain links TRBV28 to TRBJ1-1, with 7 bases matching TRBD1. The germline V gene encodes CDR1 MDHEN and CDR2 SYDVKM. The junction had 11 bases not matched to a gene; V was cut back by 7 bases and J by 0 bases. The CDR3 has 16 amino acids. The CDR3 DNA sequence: TGTGCCAGCAAAGAGGACAGGCGCCCTGTGAACACTGAAGCTTTCTTT. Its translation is CASKEDRRPVNTEAFF.

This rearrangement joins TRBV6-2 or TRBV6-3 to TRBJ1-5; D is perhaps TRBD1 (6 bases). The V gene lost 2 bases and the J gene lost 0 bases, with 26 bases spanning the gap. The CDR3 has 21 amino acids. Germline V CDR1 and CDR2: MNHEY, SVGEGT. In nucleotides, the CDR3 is TGTGCCAGCAGTTACGGGGCAGGGGATGCCTACACCTCCTATAGCAATCAGCCCCAGCATTTT. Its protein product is CASSYGAGDAYTSYSNQPQHF.

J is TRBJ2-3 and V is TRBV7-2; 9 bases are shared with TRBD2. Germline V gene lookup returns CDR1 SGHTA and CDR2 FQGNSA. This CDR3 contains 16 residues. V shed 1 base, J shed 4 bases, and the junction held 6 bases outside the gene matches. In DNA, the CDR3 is TGTGCCAGCAGCTTAGATAGCGGGAGTTCAGCAGATACGCAGTATTTT. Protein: CASSLDSGSSADTQYF.